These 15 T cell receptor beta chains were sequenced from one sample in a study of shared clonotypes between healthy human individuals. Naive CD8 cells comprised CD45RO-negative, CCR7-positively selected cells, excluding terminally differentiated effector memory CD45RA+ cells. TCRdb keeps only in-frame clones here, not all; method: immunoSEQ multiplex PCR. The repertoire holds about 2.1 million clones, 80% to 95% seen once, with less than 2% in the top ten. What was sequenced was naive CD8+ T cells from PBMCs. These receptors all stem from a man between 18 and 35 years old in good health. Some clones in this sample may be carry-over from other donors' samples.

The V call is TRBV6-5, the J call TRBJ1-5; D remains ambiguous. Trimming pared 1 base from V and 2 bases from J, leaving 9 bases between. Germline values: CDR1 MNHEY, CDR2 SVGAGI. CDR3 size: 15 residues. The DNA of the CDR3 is TGTGCCAGCAGTTACTTACGACCGGGCAATCAGCCCCAGCATTTT. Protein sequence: CASSYLRPGNQPQHF.

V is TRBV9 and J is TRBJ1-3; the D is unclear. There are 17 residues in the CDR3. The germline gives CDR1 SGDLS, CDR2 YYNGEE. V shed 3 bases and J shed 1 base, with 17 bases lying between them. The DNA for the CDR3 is TGTGCCAGCAGCGACCCGACAAAGCCCAATTCTGGAAACACCATATATTTT. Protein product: CASSDPTKPNSGNTIYF. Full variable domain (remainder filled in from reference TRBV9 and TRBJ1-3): DSGVTQTPKHLITATGQRVTLRCSPRSGDLSVYWYQQSLDQGLQFLIQYYNGEERAKGNILERFSAQQFPDLHSELNLSSLELGDSALYFCASSDPTKPNSGNTIYFGEGSWLTVV.

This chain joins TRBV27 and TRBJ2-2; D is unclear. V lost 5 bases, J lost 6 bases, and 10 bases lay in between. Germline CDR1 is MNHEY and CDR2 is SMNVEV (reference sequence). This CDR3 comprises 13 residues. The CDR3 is CASSGLRAGELFF. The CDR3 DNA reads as TGTGCCAGCAGTGGTCTCCGGGCCGGGGAGCTGTTTTTT.

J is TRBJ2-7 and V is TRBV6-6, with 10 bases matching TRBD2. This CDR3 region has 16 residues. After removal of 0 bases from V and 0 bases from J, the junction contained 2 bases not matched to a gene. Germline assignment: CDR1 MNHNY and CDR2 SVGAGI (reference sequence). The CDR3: CASSYSRTSGSYEQYF. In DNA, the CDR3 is TGTGCCAGCAGTTACTCCCGGACTAGCGGCTCCTACGAGCAGTACTTC.

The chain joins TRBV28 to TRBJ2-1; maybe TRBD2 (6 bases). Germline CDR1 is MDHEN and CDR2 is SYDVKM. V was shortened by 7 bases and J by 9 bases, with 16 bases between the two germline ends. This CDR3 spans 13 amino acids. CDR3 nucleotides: TGTGCCAGCAACCTTTTGCGGGGCGCTGAGCAGTTCTTC. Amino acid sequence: CASNLLRGAEQFF.

CDR3 coding DNA: TGTGCCAGCAGCCAGGGACTAGCTTTAGACACCGGGGAGCTGTTTTTT. This gives the protein CASSQGLALDTGELFF. The chain combines TRBV9 with TRBJ2-2, with 9 bases aligning to TRBD2. This CDR3 has 16 residues. After removal of 4 bases from V and 3 bases from J, the junction contained 7 bases not matched to a gene. Germline CDR1 reads SGDLS; CDR2 reads YYNGEE.

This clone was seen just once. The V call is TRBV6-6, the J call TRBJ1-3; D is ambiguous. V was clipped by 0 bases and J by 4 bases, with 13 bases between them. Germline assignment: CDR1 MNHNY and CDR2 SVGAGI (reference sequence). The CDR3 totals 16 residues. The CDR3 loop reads CASSYSQEYRGNTIYF. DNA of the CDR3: TGTGCCAGCAGTTACTCGCAGGAATATAGGGGAAACACCATATATTTT.

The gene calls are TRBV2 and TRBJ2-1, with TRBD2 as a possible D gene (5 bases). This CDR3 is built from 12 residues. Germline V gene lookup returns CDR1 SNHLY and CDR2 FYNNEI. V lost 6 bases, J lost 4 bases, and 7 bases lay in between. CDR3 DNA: TGTGCCAGCAGCTCGGGGTACAATGAGCAGTTCTTC. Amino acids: CASSSGYNEQFF.

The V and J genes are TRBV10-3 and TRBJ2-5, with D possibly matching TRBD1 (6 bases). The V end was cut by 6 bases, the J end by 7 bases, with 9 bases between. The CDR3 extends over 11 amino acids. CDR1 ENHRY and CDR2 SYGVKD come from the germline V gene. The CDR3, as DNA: TGTGCCATCAGCCTAGGGGGGACCCAGTACTTC. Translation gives CAISLGGTQYF.

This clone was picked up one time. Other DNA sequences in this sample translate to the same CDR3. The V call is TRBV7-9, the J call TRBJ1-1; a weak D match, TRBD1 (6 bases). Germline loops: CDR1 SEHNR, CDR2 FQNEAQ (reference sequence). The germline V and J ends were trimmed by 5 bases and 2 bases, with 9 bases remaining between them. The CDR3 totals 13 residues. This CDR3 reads CASSIQGNTEAFF. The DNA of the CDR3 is TGTGCCAGCAGCATACAGGGAAACACTGAAGCTTTCTTT.

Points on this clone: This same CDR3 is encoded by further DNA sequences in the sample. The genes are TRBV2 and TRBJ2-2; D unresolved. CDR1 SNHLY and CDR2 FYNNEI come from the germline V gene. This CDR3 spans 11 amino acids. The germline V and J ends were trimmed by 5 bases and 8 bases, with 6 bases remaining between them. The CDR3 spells CASSPLGELFF. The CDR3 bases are TGTGCCAGCAGTCCCTTAGGGGAGCTGTTTTTT.

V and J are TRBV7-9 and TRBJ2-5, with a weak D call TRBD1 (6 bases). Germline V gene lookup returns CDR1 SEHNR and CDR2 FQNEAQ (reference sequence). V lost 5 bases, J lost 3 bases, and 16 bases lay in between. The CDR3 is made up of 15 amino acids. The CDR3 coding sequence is TGTGCCAGCAGCCCGGGTAGCCGACAGGAAGAGACCCAGTACTTC. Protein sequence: CASSPGSRQEETQYF.

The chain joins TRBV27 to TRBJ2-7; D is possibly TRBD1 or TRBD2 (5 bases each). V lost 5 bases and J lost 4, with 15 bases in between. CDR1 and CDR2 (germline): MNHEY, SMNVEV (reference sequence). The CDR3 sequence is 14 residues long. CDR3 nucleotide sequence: TGTGCCAGCAGTCCGTTCGAGGGACCTTACGAGCAGTACTTC. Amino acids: CASSPFEGPYEQYF.

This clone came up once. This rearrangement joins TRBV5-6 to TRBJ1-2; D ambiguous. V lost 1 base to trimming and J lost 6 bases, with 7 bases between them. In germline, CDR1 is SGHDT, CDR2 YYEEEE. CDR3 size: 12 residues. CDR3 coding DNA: TGTGCCAGCAGCTTGTTACAGAATGGCTACACCTTC. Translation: CASSLLQNGYTF.

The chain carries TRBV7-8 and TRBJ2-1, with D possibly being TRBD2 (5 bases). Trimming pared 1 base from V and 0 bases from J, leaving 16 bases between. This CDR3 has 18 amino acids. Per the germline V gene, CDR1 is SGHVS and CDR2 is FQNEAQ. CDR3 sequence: CASSLVRGAPSSYNEQFF. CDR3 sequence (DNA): TGTGCCAGCAGCTTAGTTCGGGGAGCGCCAAGCTCCTACAATGAGCAGTTCTTC.